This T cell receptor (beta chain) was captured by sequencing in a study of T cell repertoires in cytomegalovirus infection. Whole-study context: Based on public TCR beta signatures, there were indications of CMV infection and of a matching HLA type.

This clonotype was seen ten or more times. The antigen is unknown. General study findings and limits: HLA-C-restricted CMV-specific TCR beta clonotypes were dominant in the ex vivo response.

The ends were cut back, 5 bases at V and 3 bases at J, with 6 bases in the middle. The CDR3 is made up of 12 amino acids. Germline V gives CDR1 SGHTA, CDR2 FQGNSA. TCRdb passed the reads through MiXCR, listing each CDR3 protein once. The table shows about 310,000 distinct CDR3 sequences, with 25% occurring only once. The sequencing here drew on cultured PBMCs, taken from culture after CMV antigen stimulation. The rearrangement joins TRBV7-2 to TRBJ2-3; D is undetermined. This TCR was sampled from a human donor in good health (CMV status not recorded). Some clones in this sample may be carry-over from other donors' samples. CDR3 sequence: CASSQTTDTQYF. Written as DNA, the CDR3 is TGTGCCAGCAGCCAGACGACAGATACGCAGTATTTT.